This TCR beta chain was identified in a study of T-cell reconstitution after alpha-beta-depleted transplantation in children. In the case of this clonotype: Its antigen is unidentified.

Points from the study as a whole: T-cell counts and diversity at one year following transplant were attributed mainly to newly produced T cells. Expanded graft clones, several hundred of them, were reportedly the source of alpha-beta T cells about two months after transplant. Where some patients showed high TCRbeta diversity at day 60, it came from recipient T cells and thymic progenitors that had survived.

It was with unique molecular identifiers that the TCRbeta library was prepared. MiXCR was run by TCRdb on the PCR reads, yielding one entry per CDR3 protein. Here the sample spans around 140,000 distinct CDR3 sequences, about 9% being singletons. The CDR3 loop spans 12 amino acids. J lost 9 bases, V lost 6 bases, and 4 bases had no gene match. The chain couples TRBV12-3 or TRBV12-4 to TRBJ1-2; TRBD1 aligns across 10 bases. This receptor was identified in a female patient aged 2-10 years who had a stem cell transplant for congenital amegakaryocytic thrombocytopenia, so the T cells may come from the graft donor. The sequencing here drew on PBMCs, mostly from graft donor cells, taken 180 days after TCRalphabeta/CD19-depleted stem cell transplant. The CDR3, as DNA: TGTGCCAGCAGCCGGGACAGGGGTAGCTACACCTTC. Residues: CASSRDRGSYTF.